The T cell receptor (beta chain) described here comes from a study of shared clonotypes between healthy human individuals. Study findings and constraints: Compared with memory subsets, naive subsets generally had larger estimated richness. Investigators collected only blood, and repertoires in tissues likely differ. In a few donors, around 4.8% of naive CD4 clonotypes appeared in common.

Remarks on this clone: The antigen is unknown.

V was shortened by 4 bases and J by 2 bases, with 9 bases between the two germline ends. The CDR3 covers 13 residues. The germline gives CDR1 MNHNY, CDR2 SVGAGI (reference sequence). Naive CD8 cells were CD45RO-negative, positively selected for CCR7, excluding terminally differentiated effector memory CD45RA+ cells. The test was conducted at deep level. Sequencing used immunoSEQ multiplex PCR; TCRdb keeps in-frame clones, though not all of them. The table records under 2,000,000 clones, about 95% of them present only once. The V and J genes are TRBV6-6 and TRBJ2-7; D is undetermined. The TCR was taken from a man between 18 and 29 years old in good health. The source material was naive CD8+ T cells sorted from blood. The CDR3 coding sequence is TGTGCCAGCAGTTTTGTCAGCGCCTACGAGCAGTACTTC. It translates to CASSFVSAYEQYF.